One sample yielded the 7 T cell receptor beta chains listed below, sequenced in a study of chronic HIV infection and antiretroviral therapy. TCRdb re-analysed the 5' RACE reads in MiXCR, keeping a single row per CDR3 protein. Found here are 30,000 to 45,000 distinct CDR3 sequences, roughly 8.8% of them singletons; the top ten hold 2.9%. The sequencing input was peripheral blood. These receptors originate from an adult who had HIV and had not received antiretroviral therapy, or was an uninfected healthy control (not recorded which).

This clonotype has ten or more counts. This chain uses TRBV2 with TRBJ2-3; 9 positions agree with TRBD2. V was pared by 6 bases and J by 1 base, with 2 bases of the junction left unmatched. The germline CDR1 and CDR2 sequences are SNHLY and FYNNEI. CDR3 size: 14 residues. The CDR3 protein is CASRTSGRTDTQYF. The CDR3 nucleotides are TGTGCCAGCAGGACTAGCGGACGCACAGATACGCAGTATTTT.

In its sample, this clonotype was seen many times. The chain combines TRBV28 with TRBJ2-2, with D possibly matching TRBD2 (6 bases). CDR1 and CDR2 (germline): MDHEN, SYDVKM. The CDR3 length is 18 residues. V lost 4 bases and J lost 0, with 18 bases in between. For the CDR3, the DNA is TGTGCCAGCAGTTCGGGACTGTTGAGGCCTCCGAACACCGGGGAGCTGTTTTTT. This sequence encodes CASSSGLLRPPNTGELFF. Complete variable domain (other parts from reference TRBV28 and TRBJ2-2): DVKVTQSSRYLVKRTGEKVFLECVQDMDHENMFWYRQDPGLGLRLIYFSYDVKMKEKGDIPEGYSVSREKKERFSLILESASTNQTSMYLCASSSGLLRPPNTGELFFGEGSRLTVL.

This clonotype was counted ten times or more. The CDR3 here is CASSLGLERGAHEQFF. CDR3 sequence (DNA): TGCGCCAGCAGCTTGGGGTTGGAGCGGGGGGCCCATGAGCAGTTCTTC. This chain connects TRBV5-1 to TRBJ2-1; TRBD2 aligns across 9 bases. V trimming: 0 bases; J trimming: 8 bases; junction bases outside the gene matches: 9. The CDR3 loop spans 16 amino acids. CDR1 is SGHRS and CDR2 is YFSETQ in the germline V gene. Combining the CDR3 with reference TRBV5-1 and TRBJ2-1 gives the whole variable domain KAGVTQTPRYLIKTRGQQVTLSCSPISGHRSVSWYQQTPGQGLQFLFEYFSETQRNKGNFPGRFSGRQFSNSRSEMNVSTLELGDSALYLCASSLGLERGAHEQFFGPGTRLTVL.

Note on this clonotype: The CDR3 end shows no conserved phenylalanine or tryptophan, and so a read error is likely. The rearrangement uses TRBV28 and TRBJ2-7; possible D gene TRBD1, 6 bases. Germline loops: CDR1 MDHEN, CDR2 SYDVKM. The CDR3 runs to 13 residues. V dropped 5 bases and J dropped 6 bases, with 14 bases sitting between them. The chain's CDR3 is CASSTSNRVEQYL. The CDR3 bases are TGTGCCAGCAGTACCTCCAACAGGGTCGAGCAGTACTTG.

This clonotype came up a few times. For the CDR3, the DNA is TGCATGGGTGCTCCGGGACAGGGTCTGATTAGTGAAGCTTTCTTT. This gives the protein CMGAPGQGLISEAFF. The chain carries TRBV29-1 and TRBJ1-1; 9 bases are a match to TRBD1. CDR1 is SQVTM, CDR2 ANQGSEA, per germline. This CDR3 contains 15 residues.

This clonotype has more than one count but fewer than ten. The gene calls are TRBV28 and TRBJ1-5; perhaps TRBD1 as D (5 bases). The germline V gene has CDR1 MDHEN and CDR2 SYDVKM. Trimming removed 0 bases at V and 2 bases at J, with 8 bases between. The CDR3 runs to 15 residues. Here the CDR3 reads CASSLWGVGNQPQHF. DNA of the CDR3: TGTGCCAGCAGTTTATGGGGGGTGGGCAATCAGCCCCAGCATTTT.

The chain employs TRBV29-1 and TRBJ1-2; D call uncertain. V was pared by 8 bases and J by 6 bases, with 19 bases between. Germline V gene lookup returns CDR1 SQVTM and CDR2 ANQGSEA. The CDR3 is 13 amino acids. In DNA form, the CDR3 reads TGCAGCCCCCATACGGGCGAGATAGATGGCTACACCTTC. It translates to CSPHTGEIDGYTF.